This T cell receptor (beta chain) was obtained from a study of T cells after yellow fever vaccination. The overall study: Those fractions that held only low numbers of cells were prepared using the SMART-Seq v4 Ultra Low Input RNA kit.

This clonotype was picked up a small number of times. Its specificity is not known. Trimming took off 8 bases at V and 2 bases at J, with 12 bases between the two ends. Germline assignment: CDR1 SEHNR and CDR2 FQNEAQ (reference sequence). The CDR3 extends over 13 amino acids. A single record per CDR3 protein comes from TCRdb applying MiXCR to the 5' RACE reads. Of nearly 350,000 distinct CDR3 sequences listed, roughly 8.4% are singletons. Study-wide results and caveats: Once the booster was given, most primary-vaccination clones reappeared, at 95% to 98% for CD4 and approximately 88% for CD8.

The sequencing used PBMCs, collected approximately 47 days after the first yellow fever vaccination. The clonotype was recovered from a young man who received the YFV17D yellow fever vaccine. The V gene is TRBV7-9, the J gene TRBJ1-2; D is undetermined. CDR3 region: CASERARNYGYTF. CDR3 bases: TGTGCCAGCGAAAGGGCCCGAAACTATGGCTACACCTTC. The variable domain in full, with the rest retrieved from reference TRBV7-9 and TRBJ1-2, is DTGVSQNPRHKITKRGQNVTFRCDPISEHNRLYWYRQTLGQGPEFLTYFQNEAQLEKSRLLSDRFSAERPKGSFSTLEIQRTEQGDSAMYLCASERARNYGYTFGSGTRLTVV.